These 16 T cell receptor beta chains were all obtained from the same sample, sequenced in a study of blood T cell repertoires in COVID-19. The protocol was immunoSEQ multiplex PCR, while the TCRdb copy is restricted to in-frame clones and leaves out a portion. The sample holds 170,000 or so clones; approximately 78% are singletons and the top ten take 17%. The sequenced sample was PBMCs or T cells enriched from blood (not recorded which). Receptors originate from a woman aged 45-65 years who had recovered from COVID-19.

The rearrangement links TRBV29-1 to TRBJ2-4; TRBD1 matches 11 bases. CDR3 size: 17 residues. CDR1 and CDR2 (germline): SQVTM, ANQGSEA. V trimming: 6 bases; J trimming: 3 bases; junction bases outside the gene matches: 13. The CDR3, as DNA: TGCAGCGTGCGGACAGGGGGCGCGATGGTGGGCAAAAACATTCAGTACTTC. Protein sequence: CSVRTGGAMVGKNIQYF.

This chain's CDR3 is CASSLNGRDEQYF. As DNA, the CDR3 is TGCGCCAGCAGCTTGAATGGGAGGGACGAGCAGTACTTC. V is TRBV5-1 and J is TRBJ2-7, with 7 bases aligning to TRBD2. CDR1 is SGHRS and CDR2 is YFSETQ in the germline V gene. Trimming cost V 1 base and J 5 bases; bases outside gene matches: 3. This CDR3 is built from 13 residues.

This chain links TRBV27 with TRBJ2-6; D perhaps matches TRBD1 (6 bases). V lost 4 bases, J lost 7 bases, and 14 bases lay in between. The CDR3 is 15 amino acids. Germline V gene lookup returns CDR1 MNHEY and CDR2 SMNVEV (reference sequence). The CDR3 loop is CASSYLLGGANVLTF. The CDR3 nucleotides are TGTGCCAGCAGTTATCTCCTAGGGGGTGCCAACGTCCTGACTTTC.

The V gene is TRBV25-1, the J gene TRBJ1-4, with 7 bases that match TRBD1. The CDR3 has 15 amino acids. Per germline, CDR1 MGHDK and CDR2 SYGVNS. V shed 5 bases and J 10 bases; nucleotides not matched to a gene: 13. The CDR3 sequence is CASSKEGAGIGKLFF. Here the CDR3 DNA reads TGTGCCAGCAGTAAAGAGGGGGCTGGAATCGGAAAACTGTTTTTT.

The V gene is TRBV19, the J gene TRBJ2-2, with TRBD2 as a possible D gene (6 bases). The CDR3 has 16 amino acids. Germline values: CDR1 LNHDA, CDR2 SQIVND (reference sequence). With 5 bases removed from V and 4 bases from J, the gap between germline ends came to 17 bases. CDR3 residues: CASSQRLVIPTGELFF. The CDR3 bases are TGTGCCAGTAGTCAGAGACTAGTAATCCCCACCGGGGAGCTGTTTTTT.

This chain's CDR3 is CASSFRQGGGYTF. The CDR3, as DNA: TGTGCCAGCAGTTTCCGGCAGGGGGGAGGCTACACCTTC. The genes are TRBV27 and TRBJ1-2, with TRBD1 identical over 7 bases. V shed 3 bases and J 8 bases; nucleotides not matched to a gene: 6. Looked up from germline, CDR1 is MNHEY and CDR2 is SMNVEV (reference sequence). The CDR3 is 13 amino acids.

This clone was found once. V and J are TRBV5-8 and TRBJ2-2; D remains ambiguous. CDR1 and CDR2 (germline): SGHTS, YDEGEE. Trimming removed 0 bases from V and 1 base from J, with 4 bases in between. This CDR3 comprises 14 residues. CDR3 sequence: CASSLGQNTGELFF. The CDR3 nucleotides read TGTGCCAGCAGCTTGGGTCAGAACACCGGGGAGCTGTTTTTT.

The chain employs TRBV6-6 and TRBJ2-1, with unresolved D. Germline-derived CDR1 and CDR2 are MNHNY and SVGAGI (reference sequence). The CDR3 has 15 amino acids. The V and J ends lost 4 bases and 6 bases respectively, with 16 bases between them. The CDR3 DNA reads TGTGCCAGCAGTTCGGGTTCCCGGCCCCCCAATGAGCAGTTCTTC. Translating it yields CASSSGSRPPNEQFF.

The gene calls are TRBV11-2 and TRBJ1-5, with D maybe TRBD1 (6 bases). CDR3 length: 15 amino acids. V lost 0 bases and J lost 5, with 11 bases in between. Germline V gives CDR1 SGHAT, CDR2 FQNNGV. The CDR3: CASSLDGTPYQPQHF. CDR3 sequence (DNA): TGTGCCAGCAGCTTAGACGGGACACCTTATCAGCCCCAGCATTTT.

V gene TRBV5-1 combines with J gene TRBJ2-2, with D tentatively TRBD2 (6 bases). Deletions cut 3 bases from V and 5 bases from J, with 17 bases between. There are 16 residues in the CDR3. Germline loops: CDR1 SGHRS, CDR2 YFSETQ. The CDR3 nucleotides are TGCGCCAGCAGCTCGGGAGTGGGACGGTCGACCGGGGAGCTGTTTTTT. Translated: CASSSGVGRSTGELFF. Full variable domain (missing parts from reference TRBV5-1 and TRBJ2-2): KAGVTQTPRYLIKTRGQQVTLSCSPISGHRSVSWYQQTPGQGLQFLFEYFSETQRNKGNFPGRFSGRQFSNSRSEMNVSTLELGDSALYLCASSSGVGRSTGELFFGEGSRLTVL.

This clone was counted a single time. The chain is built from TRBV3-1 (or the pseudogene TRBV3-2) and TRBJ2-1, with 9 bases aligning to TRBD2. J was trimmed by 4 bases and V by 0 bases; bases with no gene match: 1. The CDR3 has 15 residues. The germline CDR1 and CDR2 sequences are LGHDT and YNNKEL (reference sequence). The CDR3 DNA follows: TGTGCCAGCAGCCAAGACACTAGCGGGTACAATGAGCAGTTCTTC. It codes for CASSQDTSGYNEQFF.

This chain joins TRBV28 and TRBJ2-1; D is perhaps TRBD2 (5 bases). Germline V gives CDR1 MDHEN, CDR2 SYDVKM. The CDR3 is 14 amino acids. Trimming removed 3 bases from V and 5 bases from J, with 11 bases in between. CDR3 sequence (DNA): TGTGCCAGCAGTTTTCAAGCGGAGGACAATGAGCAGTTCTTC. Amino acid sequence: CASSFQAEDNEQFF.

The chain recombines TRBV11-1 with TRBJ2-1; 9 bases are a match to TRBD2. CDR1 and CDR2 (germline): SGHAT, FQDESV (reference sequence). With V trimmed by 5 bases and J by 6 bases, 11 bases remained unmatched. This CDR3 contains 16 residues. In nucleotides, the CDR3 is TGTGCCAGCAGCCTTAGGGGGCTAGCGGGAACCAATGAGCAGTTCTTC. The encoded protein is CASSLRGLAGTNEQFF.

This clone showed up just a few times. V and J are TRBV7-6 and TRBJ2-1; D is unclear. Germline CDR1 reads SGHVS; CDR2 reads FNYEAQ. The CDR3 consists of 14 residues. The V end lost 5 bases, the J end lost 3 bases, and 11 bases lay between the germline ends. CDR3 sequence: CASSSSSLYNEQFF. The CDR3 DNA sequence: TGTGCCAGCAGCAGTAGCAGCCTCTACAATGAGCAGTTCTTC. Filled out from reference TRBV7-6 and TRBJ2-1, the complete variable domain reads GAGVSQSPRYKVTKRGQDVALRCDPISGHVSLYWYRQALGQGPEFLTYFNYEAQQDKSGLPNDRFSAERPEGSISTLTIQRTEQRDSAMYRCASSSSSLYNEQFFGPGTRLTVL.

The rearrangement links TRBV27 to TRBJ1-6; possibly TRBD1 for D (5 bases). Trimming took off 2 bases at V and 8 bases at J, with 10 bases between the two ends. The CDR3 is 14 residues long. Germline CDR1 reads MNHEY; CDR2 reads SMNVEV (reference sequence). CDR3 sequence: CASSLGARDSPLHF. The CDR3 bases are TGTGCCAGCAGTTTAGGGGCTCGGGATTCACCCCTCCACTTT.

The CDR3 DNA reads as TGTGCCAGCAGCCGACAGGGCACTGAAGCTTTCTTT. The encoded protein is CASSRQGTEAFF. The rearrangement links TRBV11-2 to TRBJ1-1; TRBD1 matches 7 bases. This CDR3 comprises 12 residues. Germline V gives CDR1 SGHAT, CDR2 FQNNGV. V gave up 5 bases and J gave up 4 bases; unmatched junction bases: 1.